Sequencing of this T cell receptor beta chain was carried out in a study of early T cells in non-severe SARS-CoV-2 infection. This clonotype showed up just once. Each single cDNA molecule received a unique molecular identifier. One entry per CDR3 protein results from TCRdb running MiXCR on the 5' RACE reads. The sample lists approximately 110,000 distinct CDR3 sequences, more than 12% occurring once. Deletions cut 5 bases from V and 7 bases from J, with 14 bases between. Germline CDR1 and CDR2: SQVTM and ANQGSEA. The CDR3 has 12 residues. The sample consisted of whole blood. The sequence came from an adult who was a healthcare worker with PCR-confirmed SARS-CoV-2 infection or an uninfected control (not recorded which). The chain has TRBV29-1 and TRBJ1-2; no clear D. CDR3 protein: CSVSPPGGGYTF. The CDR3 coding sequence is TGCAGCGTTTCCCCCCCCGGAGGTGGCTACACCTTC. The complete variable domain, with remaining parts taken from reference TRBV29-1 and TRBJ1-2, reads SAVISQKPSRDICQRGTSLTIQCQVDSQVTMMFWYRQQPGQSLTLIATANQGSEATYESGFVIDKFPISRPNLTFSTLTVSNMSPEDSSIYLCSVSPPGGGYTFGSGTRLTVV.